This TCR beta chain stems from a study of blood T cell dynamics during melanoma immunotherapy. Whole-study results and caveats: The study could not tell melanoma-specific clones from general immune activation.

On this clone: Its antigen is unidentified.

Each bulk PBMC sample had approximately 350 ng DNA loaded. Libraries were prepared by immunoSEQ multiplex PCR; TCRdb keeps only in-frame clonotypes and omits some of them. Of several thousand clones listed, more than 75% are singletons. Time point: pre-treatment baseline. Response was assessed by RECIST 1.1 at 12 weeks, except a couple of rapid progressors. Patients with prior systemic cancer treatment, concomitant immunosuppressants, or other active malignancies were excluded. The sequencing here drew on blood, taken from a patient treated with checkpoint blockade. The origin of this receptor is a human donor with melanoma.

As DNA, the CDR3 is TGCAGCGTAGGGAGGTCCTACAATGAGCAGTTCTTC. It specifies CSVGRSYNEQFF. The rearrangement links TRBV29-1 to TRBJ2-1; the D gene is possibly TRBD2 (6 bases). The CDR3 has 12 amino acids. From germline, CDR1 is SQVTM and CDR2 ANQGSEA. With 6 bases removed from V and 1 base from J, the gap between germline ends came to 7 bases.